What follows are 15 T cell receptor beta chains derived from one specimen sequenced in a study of blood T cell repertoires in COVID-19. Sequenced by immunoSEQ multiplex PCR; TCRdb stores in-frame clones only, minus some. This sample has 330,000 or so clones, with around 87% found just once. Sequenced material: PBMCs or T cells enriched from blood (not recorded which). These receptors were collected from a man aged 40-49 years in a cohort exposed to, infected with or recovered from COVID-19 (not recorded which).

The chain combines TRBV5-6 with TRBJ1-2, with a tentative D call TRBD1 (6 bases). The CDR3 length is 14 residues. Germline CDR1 reads SGHDT; CDR2 reads YYEEEE. Trimming took off 6 bases at V and 3 bases at J, with 15 bases between the two ends. The CDR3 spells CASTYQGKDYGYTF. The DNA of the CDR3 is TGTGCCAGCACCTACCAGGGGAAAGACTATGGCTACACCTTC.

The V and J genes are TRBV28 and TRBJ2-7; 8 bases are a match to TRBD1. CDR1 and CDR2 from the germline V gene are MDHEN and SYDVKM. After removal of 8 bases from V and 2 bases from J, the junction contained 5 bases not matched to a gene. The length of the CDR3 is 13 residues. The CDR3 region has the DNA TGTGCCAGCCACGGACAGGGTACCTACGAGCAGTACTTC. Amino acids: CASHGQGTYEQYF.

This clone was counted a few times. The rearrangement links TRBV30 to TRBJ2-3; TRBD2 matches at 7 bases. The CDR3 is 14 residues long. J was trimmed by 5 bases and V by 2 bases; bases with no gene match: 7. Per germline, CDR1 GTSNPN and CDR2 SVGIG (reference sequence). In DNA, the CDR3 is TGTGCCTGGAGTCGTCGGGAGCGGGGAGATACGCAGTATTTT. Its protein product is CAWSRRERGDTQYF.

This chain links TRBV28 with TRBJ2-7; a weak D match, TRBD2 (6 bases). Per germline, CDR1 MDHEN and CDR2 SYDVKM. This CDR3 spans 15 amino acids. Trimming left V 2 bases short and J 0 bases short, with 11 bases between. The CDR3 region has the DNA TGTGCCAGCAGTTTACCACTAGCTACCTCCTACGAGCAGTACTTC. Amino acids: CASSLPLATSYEQYF.

The chain employs TRBV10-1 and TRBJ1-1; a possible D gene is TRBD1 (5 bases). Germline loops: CDR1 WNHNN, CDR2 SYGVQD (reference sequence). V dropped 7 bases and J dropped 1 base, with 7 bases sitting between them. The CDR3 runs 12 residues. CDR3 coding DNA: TGCGCCAGCAAAGGACAGAACACTGAAGCTTTCTTT. It is translated as CASKGQNTEAFF.

The chain links TRBV7-3 to TRBJ2-1; 9 bases are shared with TRBD2. The V segment lost 2 bases and the J segment 7 bases; nucleotides outside the gene matches: 9. The CDR3 covers 16 residues. Germline values: CDR1 SGHTA, CDR2 FQGTGA. CDR3 protein: CASSLLGGRASNEQFF. As DNA, the CDR3 is TGTGCCAGCAGCTTATTGGGCGGGAGGGCCTCAAATGAGCAGTTCTTC.

The V call is TRBV6-5, the J call TRBJ2-7; 7 bases agree with TRBD2. The junction had 13 bases not matched to a gene; V was cut back by 10 bases and J by 4 bases. Germline-derived CDR1 and CDR2 are MNHEY and SVGAGI. The length of the CDR3 is 14 residues. The CDR3 nucleotides are TGTGCCACGGAGGGGAGGGATCCGAAGTACGAGCAGTACTTC. The encoded protein is CATEGRDPKYEQYF.

As concerns this clone: The same CDR3 is also encoded by other DNA sequences in this sample. The rearrangement links TRBV5-1 to TRBJ1-1, with D maybe TRBD1 (5 bases). The ends were cut back, 0 bases at V and 2 bases at J, with 8 bases in the middle. Germline values: CDR1 SGHRS, CDR2 YFSETQ. CDR3 length: 14 amino acids. The CDR3 DNA is TGCGCCAGCAGCTTGGTTCAGGGCAACACTGAAGCTTTCTTT. It yields the protein CASSLVQGNTEAFF. The full variable domain, completed using reference TRBV5-1 and TRBJ1-1, is KAGVTQTPRYLIKTRGQQVTLSCSPISGHRSVSWYQQTPGQGLQFLFEYFSETQRNKGNFPGRFSGRQFSNSRSEMNVSTLELGDSALYLCASSLVQGNTEAFFGQGTRLTVV.

The chain uses TRBV6-1 and TRBJ1-2; unclear D gene. CDR3 length: 14 residues. The germline V gene encodes CDR1 MNHNS and CDR2 SASEGT. The V and J ends lost 3 bases and 5 bases respectively, with 13 bases between them. The DNA of the CDR3 is TGTGCCAGCAGTGATGTCGGTACGTGGTATGGCTACACCTTC. Its protein product is CASSDVGTWYGYTF.

The V call is TRBV2, the J call TRBJ2-2; 11 bases are shared with TRBD1. CDR3 length equals 14 residues. Trimming took 6 bases from V and 5 from J; bases not matched to a gene: 2. Germline CDR1 is SNHLY and CDR2 is FYNNEI. The CDR3 sequence is CASSGTGGTGELFF. In DNA, the CDR3 is TGTGCCAGCAGCGGGACAGGGGGAACCGGGGAGCTGTTTTTT. Combining the CDR3 with reference TRBV2 and TRBJ2-2 gives the whole variable domain EPEVTQTPSHQVTQMGQEVILRCVPISNHLYFYWYRQILGQKVEFLVSFYNNEISEKSEIFDDQFSVERPDGSNFTLKIRSTKLEDSAMYFCASSGTGGTGELFFGEGSRLTVL.

The rearrangement joins TRBV9 to TRBJ1-1; D possibly corresponds to TRBD1 (5 bases). Trimming cost V 5 bases and J 1 base, with 12 bases left between them. CDR1 is SGDLS, CDR2 YYNGEE, per germline. The CDR3 is 14 amino acids. CDR3 protein: CASRSGGANTEAFF. Here the CDR3 DNA reads TGTGCCAGCAGGTCAGGAGGGGCGAACACTGAAGCTTTCTTT.

The chain carries TRBV28 and TRBJ2-3; maybe TRBD2 (5 bases). From germline, CDR1 is MDHEN and CDR2 SYDVKM. The CDR3 totals 15 residues. Trimming cost V 3 bases and J 3 bases, with 13 bases left between them. The CDR3 here is CASSFRGLATDTQYF. DNA of the CDR3: TGTGCCAGCAGTTTCCGTGGTCTAGCAACAGATACGCAGTATTTT. The whole variable domain, remainder taken from reference TRBV28 and TRBJ2-3, is DVKVTQSSRYLVKRTGEKVFLECVQDMDHENMFWYRQDPGLGLRLIYFSYDVKMKEKGDIPEGYSVSREKKERFSLILESASTNQTSMYLCASSFRGLATDTQYFGPGTRLTVL.

The chain couples TRBV7-6 to TRBJ2-7, with 9 nucleotides matching TRBD2. With 1 base clipped from V and 4 bases from J, the junction kept 5 bases outside the gene matches. Germline V gene lookup returns CDR1 SGHVS and CDR2 FNYEAQ. This CDR3 contains 15 residues. The CDR3 sequence is CASSLGLAGTYEQYF. The DNA for the CDR3 is TGTGCCAGCAGCTTAGGTCTAGCGGGGACGTACGAGCAGTACTTC.

V usage is TRBV7-8 and J usage is TRBJ2-2; 11 bases agree with TRBD2. J lost 1 base, V lost 5 bases, and 9 bases had no gene match. Germline V gene lookup returns CDR1 SGHVS and CDR2 FQNEAQ. This CDR3 comprises 18 residues. The CDR3 DNA follows: TGTGCCAGCAGCAGTGACGACGGGACTAGCGGGAACACCGGGGAGCTGTTTTTT. Protein: CASSSDDGTSGNTGELFF.

The chain is built from TRBV13 and TRBJ1-1; 7 nucleotides match TRBD1. Germline-derived CDR1 and CDR2 are PRHDT and FYEKMQ (reference sequence). V gave up 2 bases and J gave up 5 bases; unmatched junction bases: 11. CDR3 length: 16 residues. The CDR3 is CASSLKPQGSGTEAFF. In DNA, the CDR3 is TGTGCCAGCAGCTTAAAGCCACAGGGGAGTGGGACTGAAGCTTTCTTT. The full variable domain, its missing parts supplied by reference TRBV13 and TRBJ1-1, is AAGVIQSPRHLIKEKRETATLKCYPIPRHDTVYWYQQGPGQDPQFLISFYEKMQSDKGSIPDRFSAQQFSDYHSELNMSSLELGDSALYFCASSLKPQGSGTEAFFGQGTRLTVV.